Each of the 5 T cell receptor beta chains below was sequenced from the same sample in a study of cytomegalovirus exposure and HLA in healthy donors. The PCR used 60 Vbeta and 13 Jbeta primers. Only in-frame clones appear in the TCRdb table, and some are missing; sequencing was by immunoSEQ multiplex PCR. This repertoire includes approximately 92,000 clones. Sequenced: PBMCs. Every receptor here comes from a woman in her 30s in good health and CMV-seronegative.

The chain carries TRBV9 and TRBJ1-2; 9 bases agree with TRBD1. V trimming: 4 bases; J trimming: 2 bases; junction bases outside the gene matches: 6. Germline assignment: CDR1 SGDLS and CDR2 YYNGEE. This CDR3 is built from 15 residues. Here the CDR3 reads CASSPGQGKNYGYTF. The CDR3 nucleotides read TGTGCCAGCAGCCCTGGACAGGGGAAAAACTATGGCTACACCTTC.

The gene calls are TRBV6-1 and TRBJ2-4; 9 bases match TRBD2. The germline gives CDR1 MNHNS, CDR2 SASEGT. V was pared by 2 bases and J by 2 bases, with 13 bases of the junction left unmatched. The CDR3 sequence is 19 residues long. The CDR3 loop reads CASSESWRSSGGSKNIQYF. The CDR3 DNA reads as TGTGCCAGCAGTGAATCATGGCGAAGTAGCGGGGGCTCCAAAAACATTCAGTACTTC.

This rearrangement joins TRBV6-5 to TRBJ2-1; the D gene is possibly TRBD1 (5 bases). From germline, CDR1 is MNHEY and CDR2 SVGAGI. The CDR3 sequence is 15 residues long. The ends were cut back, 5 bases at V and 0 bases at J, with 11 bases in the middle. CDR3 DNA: TGTGCCAGCAGTCTCCTCGGACACTCCTACAATGAGCAGTTCTTC. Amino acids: CASSLLGHSYNEQFF.

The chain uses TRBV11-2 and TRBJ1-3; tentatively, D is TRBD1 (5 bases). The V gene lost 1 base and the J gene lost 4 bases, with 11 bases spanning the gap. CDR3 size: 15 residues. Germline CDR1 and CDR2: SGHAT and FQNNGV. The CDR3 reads CASSLGGGQGNTIYF. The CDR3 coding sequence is TGTGCCAGCAGCTTAGGGGGCGGTCAAGGAAACACCATATATTTT.

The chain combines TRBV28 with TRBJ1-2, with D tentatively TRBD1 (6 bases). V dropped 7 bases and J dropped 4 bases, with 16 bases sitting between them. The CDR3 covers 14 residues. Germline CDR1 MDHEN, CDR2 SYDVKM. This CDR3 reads CASTPLGGSYGYTF. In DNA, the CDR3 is TGTGCCAGCACCCCTTTAGGGGGAAGCTATGGCTACACCTTC.